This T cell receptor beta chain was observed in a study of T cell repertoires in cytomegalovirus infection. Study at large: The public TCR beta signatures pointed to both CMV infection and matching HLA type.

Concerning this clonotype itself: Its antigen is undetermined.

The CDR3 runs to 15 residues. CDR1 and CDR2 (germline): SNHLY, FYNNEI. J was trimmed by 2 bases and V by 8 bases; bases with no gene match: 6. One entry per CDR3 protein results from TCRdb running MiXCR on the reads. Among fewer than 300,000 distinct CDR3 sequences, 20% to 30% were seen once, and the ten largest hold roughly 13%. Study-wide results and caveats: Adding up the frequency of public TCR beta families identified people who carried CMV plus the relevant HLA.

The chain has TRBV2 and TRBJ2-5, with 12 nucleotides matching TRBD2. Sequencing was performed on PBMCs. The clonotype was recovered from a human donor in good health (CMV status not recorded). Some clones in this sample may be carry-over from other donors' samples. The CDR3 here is CASCRTSGVQETQYF. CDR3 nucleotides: TGTGCCAGCTGTCGGACTAGCGGGGTACAAGAGACCCAGTACTTC.